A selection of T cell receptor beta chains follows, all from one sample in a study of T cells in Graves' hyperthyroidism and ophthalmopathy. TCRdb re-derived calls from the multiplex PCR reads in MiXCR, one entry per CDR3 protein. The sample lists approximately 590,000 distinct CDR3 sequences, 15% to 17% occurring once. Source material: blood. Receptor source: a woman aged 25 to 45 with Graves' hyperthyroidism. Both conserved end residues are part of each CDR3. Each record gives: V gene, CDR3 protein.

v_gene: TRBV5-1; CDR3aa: CASSPQQVDEKLFF
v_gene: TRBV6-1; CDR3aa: CASRTFGDRTNSPLHF
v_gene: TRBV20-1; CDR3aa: CSAPGLAGHWDEQFF
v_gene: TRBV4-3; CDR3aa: CASSQGKDGVGYGYTF
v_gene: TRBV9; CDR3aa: CASSSRGAGTYTDTQYF
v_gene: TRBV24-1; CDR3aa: CATSDPAGEGAKYNEQFF
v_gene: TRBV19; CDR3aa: CASSIGLAGYEQYF
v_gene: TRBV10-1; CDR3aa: CASSSHRGLYSPLHF
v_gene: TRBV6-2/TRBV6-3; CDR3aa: CASGVGTRLYEQYF
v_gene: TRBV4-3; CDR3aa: CASSQEISDRAPINTQYF
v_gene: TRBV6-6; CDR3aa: CASSYSSVRNTEAFF
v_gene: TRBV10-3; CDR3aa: CAIRGQGDGYTF
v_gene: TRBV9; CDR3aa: CANSDRTDYEQYF
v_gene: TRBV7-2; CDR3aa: CASSFEPSYNEQFF
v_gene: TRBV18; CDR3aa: CASSAGKNMYNEQFF
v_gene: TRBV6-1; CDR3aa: CASSPDRHNYGYTF
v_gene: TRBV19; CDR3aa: CASSIGLAGDFEQFF
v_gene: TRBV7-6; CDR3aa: CASSFSGNTIYF
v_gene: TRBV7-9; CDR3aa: CASSPVRDRSYEQYF
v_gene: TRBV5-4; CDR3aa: CASSLGGGELNEQFF
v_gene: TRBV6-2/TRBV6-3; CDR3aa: CASSYQQENVYEQYF
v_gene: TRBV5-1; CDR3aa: CASSPRDNYEQYF
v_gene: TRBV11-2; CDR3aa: CASSSGTSGRGGQETQYF
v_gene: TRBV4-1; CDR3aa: CASSQPSGLEQYF
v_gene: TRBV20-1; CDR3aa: CSARVPGEMAGELFF
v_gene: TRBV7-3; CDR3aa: CASSAEGATEAFF
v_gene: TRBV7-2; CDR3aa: CASSLEDRGPSNEQFF
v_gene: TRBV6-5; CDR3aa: CASSYRASGRSGELFF
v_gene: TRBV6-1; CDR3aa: CASSKLAGGHREQFF
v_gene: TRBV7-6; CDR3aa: CASSSSAGEDNEQFF
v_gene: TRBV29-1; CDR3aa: CSVEGTGVLFF
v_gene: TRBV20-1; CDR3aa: CSARAPGAYGYTF
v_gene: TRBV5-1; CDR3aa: CASGVGSGSYDEQFF
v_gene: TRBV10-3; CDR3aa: CAISDVWARNYGYTF
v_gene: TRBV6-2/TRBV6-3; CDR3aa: CASSYGTAMDFPLKDGGWDTEAFF
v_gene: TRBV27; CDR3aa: CASSPDSLYNEQFF
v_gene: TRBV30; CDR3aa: CAWSVGTSGNTIYF
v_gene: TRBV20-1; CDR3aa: CSAPDRGSNTDTQYF
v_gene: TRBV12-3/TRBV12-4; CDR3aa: CASKPTSVYNEQFF
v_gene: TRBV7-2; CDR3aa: CASSITSGSSYEQYF
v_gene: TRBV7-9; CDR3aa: CASSLGPASGAREQFF
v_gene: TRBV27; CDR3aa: CASSLRGVLSYEQYF
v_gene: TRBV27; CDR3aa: CASSLTHTEQFF
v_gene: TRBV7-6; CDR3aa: CASSLETSHRYEQYF
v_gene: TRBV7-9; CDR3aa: CASSGSGRSYEQYF
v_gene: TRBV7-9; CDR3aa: CASSLGGYKQGHIQYF
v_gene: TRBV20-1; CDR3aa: CSARDQNRREFYEQYF
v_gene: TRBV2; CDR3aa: CASSEGSGAKNIQYF
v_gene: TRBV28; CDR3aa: CASSLMNSNEKLFF
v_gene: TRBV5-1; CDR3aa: CASSYPPGLANNEQFF
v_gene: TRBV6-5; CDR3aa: CASSYSSLQGLALYEQYF
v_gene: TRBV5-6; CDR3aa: CASSLVGGRVYEQYF
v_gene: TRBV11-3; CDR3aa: CASSLSRGGETQYF
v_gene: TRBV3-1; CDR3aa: CASSQSGRGDTQYF